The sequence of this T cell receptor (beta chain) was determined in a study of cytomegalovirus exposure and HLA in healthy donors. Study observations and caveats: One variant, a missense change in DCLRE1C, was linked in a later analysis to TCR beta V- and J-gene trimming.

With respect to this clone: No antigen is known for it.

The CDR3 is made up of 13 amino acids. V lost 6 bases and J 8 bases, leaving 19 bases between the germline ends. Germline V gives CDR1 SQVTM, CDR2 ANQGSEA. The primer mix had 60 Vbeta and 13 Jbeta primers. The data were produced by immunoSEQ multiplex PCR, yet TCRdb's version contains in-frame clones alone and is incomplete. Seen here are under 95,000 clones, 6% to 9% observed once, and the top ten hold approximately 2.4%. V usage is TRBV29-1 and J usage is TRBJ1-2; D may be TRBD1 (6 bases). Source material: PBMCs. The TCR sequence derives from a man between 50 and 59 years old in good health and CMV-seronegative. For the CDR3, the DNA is TGCAGCGTCGAGGGGGAAGGGCTGGGAGGCTACACCTTC. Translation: CSVEGEGLGGYTF.